The clone carrying this TCR beta chain was seen only once. Under the authors' procedure: The assay estimated nucleated cells by amplifying reference gene primers. Sequenced by immunoSEQ multiplex PCR; TCRdb stores in-frame clones only, minus some. V and J calls and clone size are copied from that table; D and trimming were computed from the DNA. The repertoire consists of tens of thousands of clones, with about nine tenths occurring once and the leading ten covering around 20%. The data were obtained in a study of blood T cell repertoires in COVID-19. As for the study in general: The cDNA or gDNA used as material had been derived from T cells, B-cell-depleted T cells, or PBMCs.

The germline V and J ends were trimmed by 6 bases and 4 bases, with 16 bases remaining between them. Germline assignment: CDR1 SNHLY and CDR2 FYNNEI. The CDR3 covers 15 residues. The receptor's source is a man aged 65 to 85 with acute or convalescent COVID-19. Sequencing used peripheral blood. This chain connects TRBV2 to TRBJ1-3; perhaps TRBD1 as D (5 bases). The CDR3 region has the DNA TGTGCCAGCAGCGACTTAGACAGTCTAGGAAACACCATATATTTT. Translated, it gives CASSDLDSLGNTIYF.